This is a list of T cell receptor beta chains from one sample in a study of T-cell memory formation after mild COVID-19. From the 5' RACE reads, TCRdb called clonotypes with MiXCR, one entry per CDR3 protein. The data show 250,000 to 300,000 distinct CDR3 sequences, 15% to 20% seen once. Specimen: PBMCs or a T cell subset sorted from them (not recorded which). Receptor source: a man between 18 and 35 years old who had mild COVID-19 (a few samples of this study predate the infection). Cell type and time point are not known. The CDR3 runs from the conserved cysteine through the conserved F or W. D genes are given only for firm matches. Size tells how often a clone was seen (once, few, many) or the class of an expanded clone, and some rows leave it out.

abundance: -; d_gene: -; j_gene: TRBJ2-3; v_gene: TRBV5-1; CDR3aa: CASSLDSADTQYF; CDR3nt: TGCGCCAGCAGCTTGGATAGCGCAGATACGCAGTATTTT
abundance: -; d_gene: -; j_gene: TRBJ1-6; v_gene: TRBV11-2; CDR3aa: CASSLEGWGPLHF; CDR3nt: TGTGCCAGCAGCTTAGAAGGCTGGGGACCCCTCCACTTT
abundance: -; d_gene: TRBD1; j_gene: TRBJ2-7; v_gene: TRBV6-6; CDR3aa: CASTLRDRDDEQYF; CDR3nt: TGTGCCAGCACCCTCCGGGACAGGGACGACGAGCAGTACTTC
abundance: many; d_gene: TRBD1; j_gene: TRBJ2-7; v_gene: TRBV11-2; CDR3aa: CASSGLGTGIYEQYF; CDR3nt: TGTGCCAGCAGCGGCTTGGGGACAGGGATTTACGAGCAGTACTTC
abundance: few; d_gene: -; j_gene: TRBJ2-2; v_gene: TRBV3-1; CDR3aa: CASSQLLAGGYTGELFF; CDR3nt: TGTGCCAGCAGCCAATTACTAGCCGGCGGGTACACCGGGGAGCTGTTTTTT
abundance: many; d_gene: -; j_gene: TRBJ2-6; v_gene: TRBV5-1; CDR3aa: CASNPISGANVLTF; CDR3nt: TGCGCCAGCAACCCGATCTCTGGGGCCAACGTCCTGACTTTC
abundance: few; d_gene: -; j_gene: TRBJ2-1; v_gene: TRBV12-3/TRBV12-4; CDR3aa: CASSFLQGYEQFF; CDR3nt: TGTGCCAGCAGTTTCTTACAGGGATACGAGCAGTTCTTC
abundance: few; d_gene: TRBD1; j_gene: TRBJ2-5; v_gene: TRBV4-2; CDR3aa: CASSAWDRGQETQYF; CDR3nt: TGTGCCAGCAGCGCCTGGGACAGGGGCCAAGAGACCCAGTACTTC
abundance: -; d_gene: -; j_gene: TRBJ1-6; v_gene: TRBV2; CDR3aa: CASSEAGTTDNSPLHF; CDR3nt: TGTGCCAGCAGTGAAGCAGGGACTACTGATAATTCACCCCTCCACTTT
abundance: few; d_gene: -; j_gene: TRBJ1-4; v_gene: TRBV11-2; CDR3aa: CASSPRQWNEKLFF; CDR3nt: TGTGCCAGCAGCCCTAGGCAGTGGAATGAAAAACTGTTTTTT
abundance: few; d_gene: -; j_gene: TRBJ1-1; v_gene: TRBV5-4; CDR3aa: CASSFDSTEAFF; CDR3nt: TGTGCCAGCAGCTTTGATAGTACTGAAGCTTTCTTT
abundance: few; d_gene: -; j_gene: TRBJ1-3; v_gene: TRBV28; CDR3aa: CASRPETYSGNTIYF; CDR3nt: TGTGCCAGCAGGCCCGAAACCTACTCTGGAAACACCATATATTTT
abundance: -; d_gene: TRBD1; j_gene: TRBJ2-7; v_gene: TRBV4-2; CDR3aa: CASSQGSLQGAGEQYF; CDR3nt: TGTGCCAGCAGCCAAGGGTCTTTGCAGGGGGCGGGGGAGCAGTACTTC
abundance: few; d_gene: -; j_gene: TRBJ1-1; v_gene: TRBV3-2; CDR3aa: CASSQAAQGANTEAFF; CDR3nt: TGTGCCAGCAGCCAAGCAGCACAGGGGGCGAACACTGAAGCTTTCTTT
abundance: -; d_gene: TRBD1; j_gene: TRBJ2-3; v_gene: TRBV5-1; CDR3aa: CASSIRQGSTDTQYF; CDR3nt: TGCGCCAGCAGCATCCGACAGGGTAGCACAGATACGCAGTATTTT
abundance: -; d_gene: -; j_gene: TRBJ1-4; v_gene: TRBV4-3; CDR3aa: CASSRDSGTNEKLFF; CDR3nt: TGCGCCAGCAGCCGAGACAGTGGGACTAATGAAAAACTGTTTTTT
abundance: -; d_gene: -; j_gene: TRBJ2-1; v_gene: TRBV29-1; CDR3aa: CSVDWGYEQFF; CDR3nt: TGCAGCGTTGACTGGGGGTATGAGCAGTTCTTC
abundance: few; d_gene: -; j_gene: TRBJ2-2; v_gene: TRBV3-1; CDR3aa: CASSQDRTAARVFF; CDR3nt: TGTGCCAGCAGCCAAGATAGGACGGCGGCCCGGGTGTTTTTT
abundance: few; d_gene: TRBD1; j_gene: TRBJ2-6; v_gene: TRBV12-3/TRBV12-4; CDR3aa: CASSPRRTGSSGANVLTF; CDR3nt: TGTGCCAGCAGTCCCCGCCGGACAGGGTCTTCTGGGGCCAACGTCCTGACTTTC
abundance: -; d_gene: TRBD1; j_gene: TRBJ1-1; v_gene: TRBV6-2/TRBV6-3; CDR3aa: CASSSRQGAMNTEAFF; CDR3nt: TGTGCCAGCAGCTCTAGACAGGGGGCGATGAACACTGAAGCTTTCTTT
abundance: -; d_gene: TRBD1; j_gene: TRBJ2-3; v_gene: TRBV5-1; CDR3aa: CASSIDGTGGSGNTQYF; CDR3nt: TGCGCCAGCAGCATAGACGGGACAGGGGGGAGCGGGAATACGCAGTATTTT
abundance: few; d_gene: TRBD1; j_gene: TRBJ1-4; v_gene: TRBV24-1; CDR3aa: CATSERTGRVEKLFF; CDR3nt: TGTGCCACCAGTGAGAGGACAGGGCGTGTCGAAAAACTGTTTTTT
abundance: few; d_gene: TRBD2; j_gene: TRBJ2-2; v_gene: TRBV3-1; CDR3aa: CASSRTSGGYGELFF; CDR3nt: TGTGCCAGCAGCCGGACTAGCGGGGGGTACGGGGAGCTGTTTTTT
abundance: once; d_gene: -; j_gene: TRBJ1-2; v_gene: TRBV27; CDR3aa: CASSIGGFHGYTF; CDR3nt: TGTGCCAGCAGTATAGGGGGGTTCCATGGCTACACCTTC
abundance: many; d_gene: -; j_gene: TRBJ2-2; v_gene: TRBV5-1; CDR3aa: CASSLSSLVNTGELFF; CDR3nt: TGCGCCAGCAGCTTGTCATCGCTGGTTAACACCGGGGAGCTGTTTTTT
abundance: few; d_gene: TRBD2; j_gene: TRBJ2-3; v_gene: TRBV7-2; CDR3aa: CASSSRASGGRLTDTQYF; CDR3nt: TGTGCCAGCAGCTCTCGGGCTAGCGGGGGCCGCCTCACAGATACGCAGTATTTT
abundance: -; d_gene: -; j_gene: TRBJ2-7; v_gene: TRBV14; CDR3aa: CASSSYRRVHEQYF; CDR3nt: TGTGCCAGCAGCTCGTACCGACGGGTCCACGAGCAGTACTTC
abundance: -; d_gene: TRBD1; j_gene: TRBJ2-3; v_gene: TRBV10-2; CDR3aa: CASMGQGVYF; CDR3nt: TGCGCCAGCATGGGACAGGGGGTATATTTT
abundance: few; d_gene: -; j_gene: TRBJ1-4; v_gene: TRBV4-3; CDR3aa: CASSQDQAGLNEKLFF; CDR3nt: TGCGCCAGCAGCCAAGATCAGGCAGGGTTGAATGAAAAACTGTTTTTT
abundance: -; d_gene: -; j_gene: TRBJ1-1; v_gene: TRBV14; CDR3aa: CASSQVAGARTEAFF; CDR3nt: TGTGCCAGCAGCCAAGTGGCAGGGGCGAGGACTGAAGCTTTCTTT
abundance: few; d_gene: -; j_gene: TRBJ2-6; v_gene: TRBV5-1; CDR3aa: CASRPRAPGSGANVLTF; CDR3nt: TGCGCCAGCAGACCCAGAGCGCCCGGGTCTGGGGCCAACGTCCTGACTTTC
abundance: -; d_gene: TRBD1; j_gene: TRBJ2-5; v_gene: TRBV12-5; CDR3aa: CASGWGQLGETQYF; CDR3nt: TGTGCTAGTGGTTGGGGACAGCTGGGGGAGACCCAGTACTTC
abundance: few; d_gene: -; j_gene: TRBJ2-7; v_gene: TRBV15; CDR3aa: CATSPRQGSDEQYF; CDR3nt: TGTGCCACCAGCCCCCGCCAGGGGAGCGACGAGCAGTACTTC
abundance: few; d_gene: TRBD2; j_gene: TRBJ2-1; v_gene: TRBV12-3/TRBV12-4; CDR3aa: CASTQLAGGDQEQFF; CDR3nt: TGTGCCAGCACCCAACTAGCGGGGGGGGATCAGGAGCAGTTCTTC
abundance: few; d_gene: TRBD2; j_gene: TRBJ2-3; v_gene: TRBV6-5; CDR3aa: CASSRTSKSDTQYF; CDR3nt: TGTGCCAGCAGCCGGACTAGCAAATCAGATACGCAGTATTTT
abundance: -; d_gene: TRBD1; j_gene: TRBJ1-6; v_gene: TRBV14; CDR3aa: CASSLWDRGGSPLHF; CDR3nt: TGTGCCAGCAGCCTCTGGGACAGGGGCGGGTCACCCCTCCACTTT
abundance: few; d_gene: -; j_gene: TRBJ2-1; v_gene: TRBV29-1; CDR3aa: CSVRSSYNEQFF; CDR3nt: TGCAGCGTGCGGAGCTCCTACAATGAGCAGTTCTTC
abundance: -; d_gene: -; j_gene: TRBJ1-5; v_gene: TRBV4-1; CDR3aa: CASSHLPAGHSNQPQHF; CDR3nt: TGCGCCAGCAGCCACCTCCCGGCGGGACACTCCAATCAGCCCCAGCATTTT
abundance: few; d_gene: -; j_gene: TRBJ2-7; v_gene: TRBV5-1; CDR3aa: CASSSTGTYEQYF; CDR3nt: TGCGCCAGCAGCTCGACGGGCACCTACGAGCAGTACTTC
abundance: -; d_gene: -; j_gene: TRBJ1-2; v_gene: TRBV20-1; CDR3aa: CSARDSTSYYGYTF; CDR3nt: TGCAGTGCTAGAGATAGTACCAGTTACTATGGCTACACCTTC
abundance: few; d_gene: TRBD2; j_gene: TRBJ2-4; v_gene: TRBV12-3/TRBV12-4; CDR3aa: CASSLMGLAEGNIQYF; CDR3nt: TGTGCCAGCAGTTTAATGGGACTAGCGGAGGGAAACATTCAGTACTTC
abundance: many; d_gene: TRBD2; j_gene: TRBJ2-5; v_gene: TRBV4-2; CDR3aa: CASSQDRGGPETQYF; CDR3nt: TGTGCCAGCAGCCAAGATCGGGGGGGGCCAGAGACCCAGTACTTC
abundance: many; d_gene: -; j_gene: TRBJ1-5; v_gene: TRBV12-3/TRBV12-4; CDR3aa: CASSLSRANQPQHF; CDR3nt: TGTGCCAGCAGTTTAAGCAGGGCGAATCAGCCCCAGCATTTT
abundance: -; d_gene: -; j_gene: TRBJ2-3; v_gene: TRBV5-1; CDR3aa: CASSLSSSAVDTQYF; CDR3nt: TGCGCCAGCAGCTTGTCGTCTAGCGCCGTAGATACGCAGTATTTT
abundance: few; d_gene: -; j_gene: TRBJ2-1; v_gene: TRBV11-2; CDR3aa: CASTNGRTYNEQFF; CDR3nt: TGTGCCAGCACGAACGGGCGGACCTACAATGAGCAGTTCTTC
abundance: -; d_gene: TRBD1; j_gene: TRBJ1-2; v_gene: TRBV12-3/TRBV12-4; CDR3aa: CASSPQQGSYGYTF; CDR3nt: TGTGCCAGCAGTCCGCAACAGGGGAGCTATGGCTACACCTTC
abundance: few; d_gene: TRBD1; j_gene: TRBJ2-4; v_gene: TRBV5-1; CDR3aa: CASSGQGGKNIQYF; CDR3nt: TGCGCCAGCAGTGGACAGGGGGGGAAAAACATTCAGTACTTC
abundance: -; d_gene: -; j_gene: TRBJ2-3; v_gene: TRBV10-1; CDR3aa: CASSRVRADTQYF; CDR3nt: TGCGCCAGCAGCAGGGTCCGGGCAGATACGCAGTATTTT